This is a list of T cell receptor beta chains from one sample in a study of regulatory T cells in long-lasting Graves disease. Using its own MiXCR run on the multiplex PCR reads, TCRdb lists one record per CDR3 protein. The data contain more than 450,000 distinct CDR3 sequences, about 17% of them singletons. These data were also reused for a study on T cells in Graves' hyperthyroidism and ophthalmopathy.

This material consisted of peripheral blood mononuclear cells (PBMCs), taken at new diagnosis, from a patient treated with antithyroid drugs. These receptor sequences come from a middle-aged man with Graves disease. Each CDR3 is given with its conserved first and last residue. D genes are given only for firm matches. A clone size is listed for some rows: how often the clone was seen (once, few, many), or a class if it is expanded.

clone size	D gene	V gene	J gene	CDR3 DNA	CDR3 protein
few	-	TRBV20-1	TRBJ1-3	TGCAGTGCTAGTACCAGAACTGGAAACACCATATATTTT	CSASTRTGNTIYF
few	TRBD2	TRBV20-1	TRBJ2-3	TGCAGTGCTAGAACTGAAGAGATAGTGGTACTAGCGGGAGGATCCTTTTACGGAGATACGCAGTATTTT	CSARTEEIVVLAGGSFYGDTQYF
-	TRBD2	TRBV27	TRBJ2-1	TGTGCCAGCAGTCCGGTAGCGGGAGGTGGAAATGAGCAGTTCTTC	CASSPVAGGGNEQFF
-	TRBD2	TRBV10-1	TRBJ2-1	TGCGCCAGCAGCGCCGGGACTAAAAATGAGCAGTTCTTC	CASSAGTKNEQFF
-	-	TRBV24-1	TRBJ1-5	TGTGCCACCAGTGATCCGGACAGTCTTCGAAATCAGCCCCAGCATTTT	CATSDPDSLRNQPQHF
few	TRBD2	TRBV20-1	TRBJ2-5	TGCAGTGCCGGACTAGCGGGAGGGTGGGAGACCCAGTACTTC	CSAGLAGGWETQYF
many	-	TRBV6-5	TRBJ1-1	TGTGCCAGCAGTTACTCCTCCCTGGGGGGCAGGACTGAAGCTTTCTTT	CASSYSSLGGRTEAFF
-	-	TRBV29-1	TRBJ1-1	TGCAGCGGGACACCAAATCCGAACACTGAAGCTTTCTTT	CSGTPNPNTEAFF
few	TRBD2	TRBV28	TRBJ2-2	TGTGCCAGCAGTTCCGTTGGACTAGCGGTGAACACCGGGGAGCTGTTTTTT	CASSSVGLAVNTGELFF
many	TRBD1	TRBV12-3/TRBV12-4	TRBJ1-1	TGTGCCAGCAGTCTAAACAGGGGCACTGAAGCTTTCTTT	CASSLNRGTEAFF
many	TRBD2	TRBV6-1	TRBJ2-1	TGTGCCAGCAGACCTTGGACTAGCGGGAGGGCTTTCTACAATGAGCAGTTCTTC	CASRPWTSGRAFYNEQFF
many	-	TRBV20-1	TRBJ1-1	TGCAGTGTTGAACAGACTATGAACACTGAAGCTTTCTTT	CSVEQTMNTEAFF
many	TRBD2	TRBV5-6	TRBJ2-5	TGTGCCAGCAGCTCCAGGACTAGCGGGAGGATCCGGCGGGAGACCCAGTACTTC	CASSSRTSGRIRRETQYF
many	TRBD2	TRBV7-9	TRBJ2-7	TGTGCCAGCAGCTTAGGAGGACTAGCGGCCAAGACTAAGGACTACGAGCAGTACTTC	CASSLGGLAAKTKDYEQYF
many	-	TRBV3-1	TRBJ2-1	TGTGCCAGCAGCCAAGCCACCGGACTGGGCGACAATGAGCAGTTCTTC	CASSQATGLGDNEQFF
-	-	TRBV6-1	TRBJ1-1	TGTGCCAGCACCACGAAGGGTCGATCTTTCTTT	CASTTKGRSFF
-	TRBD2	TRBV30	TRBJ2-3	TGTGCCTGGAGGGGGACTAGCGGGGGGGCAGATACGCAGTATTTT	CAWRGTSGGADTQYF
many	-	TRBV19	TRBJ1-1	TGTGCCAGTAGCCCCTCGACACCTATGAACACTGAAGCTTTCTTT	CASSPSTPMNTEAFF
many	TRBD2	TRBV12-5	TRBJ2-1	TGTGCTAGTGGTCCCCCCCGGGGGGGAGGGGGATACAATGAGCAGTTCTTC	CASGPPRGGGGYNEQFF
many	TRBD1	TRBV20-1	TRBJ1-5	TGCAGTGCTAGAGGGGGGACAGGGGGAATTAATCAGCCCCAGCATTTT	CSARGGTGGINQPQHF
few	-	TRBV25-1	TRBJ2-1	TGTGCCAGCAGTGACGGACAGTGCTACAATGAGCAGTTCTTC	CASSDGQCYNEQFF
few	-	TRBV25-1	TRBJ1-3	TGTGCCAGCAGTGAACCAGGAGGAAACACCATATATTTT	CASSEPGGNTIYF
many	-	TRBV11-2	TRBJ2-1	TGTGCCAGCAGTCCTCACAGGGGAGGGAGCGCCAGGAGCTCCTACAATGAGCAGTTCTTC	CASSPHRGGSARSSYNEQFF